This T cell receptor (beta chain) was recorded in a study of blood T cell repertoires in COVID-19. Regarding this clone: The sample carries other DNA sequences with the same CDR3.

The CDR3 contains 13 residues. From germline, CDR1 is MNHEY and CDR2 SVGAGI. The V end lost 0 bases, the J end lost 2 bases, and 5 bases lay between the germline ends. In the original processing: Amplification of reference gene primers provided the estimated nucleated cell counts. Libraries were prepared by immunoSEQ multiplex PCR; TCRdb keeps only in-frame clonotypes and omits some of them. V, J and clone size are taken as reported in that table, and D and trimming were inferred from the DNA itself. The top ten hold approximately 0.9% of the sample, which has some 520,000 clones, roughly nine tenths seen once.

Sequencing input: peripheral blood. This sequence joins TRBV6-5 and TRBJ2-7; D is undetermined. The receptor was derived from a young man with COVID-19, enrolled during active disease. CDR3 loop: CASSYSRAYEQYF. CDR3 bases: TGTGCCAGCAGTTACTCGAGAGCCTACGAGCAGTACTTC.